Presented here are 15 T cell receptor beta chains from one specimen sequenced in a study of T cells in pancreatic ductal adenocarcinoma. Surgery without prior neoadjuvant therapy was the treatment of the selected pancreatic ductal adenocarcinoma patients. Using immunoSEQ multiplex PCR, the repertoire was profiled, and TCRdb retains in-frame clones only, with some absent. The sample consists of roughly 100,000 clones, 90% to 95% of them appearing once. Sequenced input: PBMCs. The source of these receptors is a human donor with pancreatic ductal adenocarcinoma.

This chain joins TRBV6-1 and TRBJ2-7, with 9 bases identical to TRBD1. The CDR3 spans 16 residues. Unmatched junction bases numbered 11, after V lost 4 bases and J lost 4 bases. The germline V gene encodes CDR1 MNHNS and CDR2 SASEGT. The CDR3 here is CASSARPGQGTYEQYF. CDR3 DNA sequence: TGTGCCAGCAGTGCTCGACCGGGACAGGGAACATACGAGCAGTACTTC.

This chain connects TRBV6-5 to TRBJ2-7, with 7 bases fitting TRBD2. Germline CDR1 and CDR2: MNHEY and SVGAGI. V lost 5 bases to trimming and J lost 3 bases; unmatched junction nucleotides: 4. There are 13 residues in the CDR3. The CDR3 reads CASSPAGRYEQYF. CDR3 in DNA: TGTGCCAGCAGTCCAGCGGGACGCTACGAGCAGTACTTC.

This clone was detected only once. This chain's CDR3 is CASSPDSVNQPQHF. For the CDR3, the DNA is TGCGCCAGCAGCCCCGACAGCGTCAATCAGCCCCAGCATTTT. The rearrangement joins TRBV5-1 to TRBJ1-5, with D possibly matching TRBD1 (5 bases). V lost 4 bases and J lost 3, with 11 bases in between. The CDR3 covers 14 residues. Germline CDR1 SGHRS, CDR2 YFSETQ. Filled out from reference TRBV5-1 and TRBJ1-5, the complete variable domain reads KAGVTQTPRYLIKTRGQQVTLSCSPISGHRSVSWYQQTPGQGLQFLFEYFSETQRNKGNFPGRFSGRQFSNSRSEMNVSTLELGDSALYLCASSPDSVNQPQHFGDGTRLSIL.

The chain employs TRBV2 and TRBJ2-3, with D perhaps TRBD2 (6 bases). This CDR3 comprises 14 residues. CDR1 is SNHLY and CDR2 is FYNNEI in the germline V gene. V lost 6 bases and J 6 bases, leaving 16 bases between the germline ends. CDR3 region: CASRWTTPHDTQYF. The CDR3 DNA is TGTGCCAGCAGGTGGACTACACCACACGATACGCAGTATTTT.

The V gene is TRBV18, the J gene TRBJ2-5; TRBD1 matches 10 bases. This CDR3 contains 15 residues. Germline loops: CDR1 KGHSH, CDR2 LQKENI. Trimming removed 4 bases from V and 4 bases from J; junction bases left unmatched: 6. CDR3 DNA sequence: TGTGCCAGCTCACTAGGGACAGGGGTGAGAGAGACCCAGTACTTC. This encodes CASSLGTGVRETQYF.

V is TRBV25-1 and J is TRBJ1-1; TRBD1 might be the D (6 bases). CDR3 length: 14 amino acids. CDR1 and CDR2 from the germline V gene are MGHDK and SYGVNS. Trimming took off 4 bases at V and 1 base at J, with 10 bases between the two ends. CDR3 residues: CASSGWTENTEAFF. CDR3 in DNA: TGTGCCAGCAGTGGCTGGACAGAGAACACTGAAGCTTTCTTT. Full variable domain (remainder filled in from reference TRBV25-1 and TRBJ1-1): EADIYQTPRYLVIGTGKKITLECSQTMGHDKMYWYQQDPGMELHLIHYSYGVNSTEKGDLSSESTVSRIRTEHFPLTLESARPSHTSQYLCASSGWTENTEAFFGQGTRLTVV.

The chain links TRBV2 to TRBJ2-7; 12 positions match TRBD2. The CDR3 loop spans 13 amino acids. Losses at the gene ends were 8 bases for V and 5 bases for J; bases not matched to a gene: 4. Germline V gene lookup returns CDR1 SNHLY and CDR2 FYNNEI. The CDR3 reads CASGRLAGDEQYF. CDR3 nucleotide sequence: TGTGCCAGCGGGCGACTAGCGGGAGACGAGCAGTACTTC.

The V call is TRBV29-1, the J call TRBJ2-1; tentatively, D is TRBD2 (5 bases). The CDR3 is 15 amino acids. V lost 1 base and J 8 bases, leaving 18 bases between the germline ends. From germline, CDR1 is SQVTM and CDR2 ANQGSEA. CDR3 DNA: TGCAGCGTTGAAGGCCCCCTACTAGGCCGACATGAGCAGTTCTTC. This codes for CSVEGPLLGRHEQFF.

The V gene is TRBV2, the J gene TRBJ1-1; D possibly corresponds to TRBD1 (6 bases). CDR1 is SNHLY, CDR2 FYNNEI, per germline. The CDR3 extends over 10 amino acids. Trimming left V 4 bases short and J 11 bases short, with 8 bases between. CDR3 nucleotides: TGTGCCAGCAGTGGGGGGCGGGCTTTCTTT. Amino acid sequence: CASSGGRAFF.

V and J are TRBV7-8 and TRBJ2-5; TRBD1 aligns across 9 bases. The CDR3 runs to 14 residues. Per the germline V gene, CDR1 is SGHVS and CDR2 is FQNEAQ. V lost 1 base and J lost 4; bases outside the gene matches: 1. CDR3 in DNA: TGTGCCAGCAGCTTAGGGACAGGGGTAGAGACCCAGTACTTC. Encoded protein: CASSLGTGVETQYF.

The chain employs TRBV27 and TRBJ2-3, with TRBD1 identical over 7 bases. J gave up 2 bases and V 5 bases, and 7 bases lay outside the gene matches. The CDR3 is 15 residues long. Germline CDR1 reads MNHEY; CDR2 reads SMNVEV (reference sequence). CDR3 sequence (DNA): TGTGCCAGCAGTAGGGACAGTGAATTCACAGATACGCAGTATTTT. This codes for CASSRDSEFTDTQYF.

This clone was counted a few times. J is TRBJ2-7 and V is TRBV4-1; no definite D call. Germline V gene data show CDR1 as MGHRA and CDR2 as YSYEKL. The V end lost 0 bases, the J end lost 0 bases, and 3 bases lay between the germline ends. The CDR3 extends over 13 amino acids. The CDR3 nucleotides are TGCGCCAGCAGCCAAGAGGCCTCCTACGAGCAGTACTTC. Its translation is CASSQEASYEQYF.

The V gene is TRBV28, the J gene TRBJ1-4, with 7 bases fitting TRBD1. V shed 5 bases, J shed 7 bases, and the junction held 10 bases outside the gene matches. The CDR3 covers 15 residues. Per germline, CDR1 MDHEN and CDR2 SYDVKM. The CDR3 reads CASSIFQGVGEKLFF. CDR3 nucleotides: TGTGCCAGCAGTATTTTCCAGGGGGTGGGTGAAAAACTGTTTTTT. The whole variable domain, remainder taken from reference TRBV28 and TRBJ1-4, is DVKVTQSSRYLVKRTGEKVFLECVQDMDHENMFWYRQDPGLGLRLIYFSYDVKMKEKGDIPEGYSVSREKKERFSLILESASTNQTSMYLCASSIFQGVGEKLFFGSGTQLSVL.

This chain uses TRBV7-9 with TRBJ2-5; 7 nucleotides line up with TRBD2. This CDR3 has 13 residues. Germline trimming cut 5 bases from V and 5 bases from J; bases unmatched to any gene: 5. Germline V gives CDR1 SEHNR, CDR2 FQNEAQ (reference sequence). CDR3 nucleotides: TGTGCCAGCAGCCCAGGAGCGGGGGAGACCCAGTACTTC. Protein: CASSPGAGETQYF. Drawing the rest from reference TRBV7-9 and TRBJ2-5, the complete variable domain is DTGVSQNPRHKITKRGQNVTFRCDPISEHNRLYWYRQTLGQGPEFLTYFQNEAQLEKSRLLSDRFSAERPKGSFSTLEIQRTEQGDSAMYLCASSPGAGETQYFGPGTRLLVL.

For the CDR3, the DNA is TGCGCCAGCAGCTTGGGGACTAGCGGGAGGACGCAATACGAGCAGTACTTC. It translates to CASSLGTSGRTQYEQYF. J is TRBJ2-7 and V is TRBV5-1; 14 nucleotides line up with TRBD2. V lost 0 bases, J lost 4 bases, and 6 bases stayed unmatched. Germline CDR1 and CDR2: SGHRS and YFSETQ. This CDR3 is built from 17 residues. Using reference TRBV5-1 and TRBJ2-7 for the parts outside the CDR3, the full variable domain is KAGVTQTPRYLIKTRGQQVTLSCSPISGHRSVSWYQQTPGQGLQFLFEYFSETQRNKGNFPGRFSGRQFSNSRSEMNVSTLELGDSALYLCASSLGTSGRTQYEQYFGPGTRLTVT.